This is a list of T cell receptor beta chains from one sample in a study of blood T cell repertoires in COVID-19. Here immunoSEQ multiplex PCR was the method, and the copy in TCRdb shows in-frame clones only, minus some. The table includes 50,000 to 70,000 clones, about 86% detected once. The sequencing input was peripheral blood. These receptors came from a middle-aged man with active COVID-19. The CDR3 runs from the conserved cysteine through the conserved F or W. Fields, in order: D gene, clone size, CDR3 length, J gene, V gene, CDR3 protein, CDR3 DNA. The D gene is left open where the match is weak. Clone size appears in some rows only: once, few, many, or a class for an expanded clone.

>.|few|17|TRBJ1-5|TRBV28
CASSTMRRGNSNQPQHF
TGTGCCAGCTCAACAATGCGGAGGGGTAATAGCAATCAGCCCCAGCATTTT
>TRBD2|.|15|TRBJ2-1|TRBV9
CASSSASGRSNEQFF
TGTGCCAGCAGCTCCGCTAGCGGGAGGTCCAATGAGCAGTTCTTC
>.|.|13|TRBJ1-1|TRBV7-9
CASSLAGTKEAFF
TGTGCCAGCAGCTTAGCTGGGACTAAGGAGGCTTTCTTT
>TRBD1|.|12|TRBJ1-2|TRBV12-3/TRBV12-4
CASRDRAYGYTF
TGTGCCAGCAGAGACAGGGCCTATGGCTACACCTTC
>.|.|16|TRBJ1-3|TRBV5-1
CASSPAGGMAGNTIYF
TGCGCCAGCAGCCCCGCCGGAGGTATGGCTGGAAACACCATATATTTT
>TRBD1|.|14|TRBJ1-1|TRBV18
CASSPGQMNTEAFF
TGTGCCAGCTCACCGGGACAGATGAACACTGAAGCTTTCTTT
>TRBD2|.|16|TRBJ2-1|TRBV11-3
CASSRSGRGTYNEQFF
TGTGCCAGCAGCCGTAGCGGGAGGGGTACCTACAATGAGCAGTTCTTC
>TRBD2|.|13|TRBJ2-2|TRBV3-1/TRBV3-2
CASNLGGSGELFF
TGTGCCAGCAACCTGGGGGGGTCCGGGGAGCTGTTTTTT
>.|once|14|TRBJ1-4|TRBV5-1
CASSLGWQNEKLFF
TGCGCCAGCAGCTTGGGGTGGCAGAATGAAAAACTGTTTTTT
>TRBD1|.|14|TRBJ2-3|TRBV9
CASSVRQGAQTQYF
TGTGCCAGCAGCGTCCGACAGGGGGCGCAGACGCAGTATTTT
>TRBD1|.|15|TRBJ2-2|TRBV5-1
CASSPGTVRTGELFF
TGCGCCAGCAGCCCGGGGACAGTCCGCACCGGGGAGCTGTTTTTT
>TRBD2|.|15|TRBJ2-1|TRBV19
CASSIASGRNNEQFF
TGTGCCAGTAGTATCGCTAGCGGGAGGAACAATGAGCAGTTCTTC
>TRBD2|once|16|TRBJ2-4|TRBV7-9
CASSFAVSGTGNIQYF
TGTGCCAGCAGCTTTGCCGTTAGCGGGACGGGAAACATTCAGTACTTC
>.|.|16|TRBJ2-3|TRBV19
CASSAAFRGTTDTQYF
TGTGCCAGTAGTGCCGCCTTTAGGGGGACGACGGATACGCAGTATTTT
>TRBD1|few|15|TRBJ1-5|TRBV2
CASSGGTDSNQPQHF
TGTGCCAGCAGTGGTGGGACAGATAGCAATCAGCCCCAGCATTTT
>TRBD1|.|15|TRBJ2-1|TRBV11-1
CASSLRDRDKNEQFF
TGTGCCAGCAGCCTCCGGGACAGGGATAAAAATGAGCAGTTCTTC
>.|.|13|TRBJ1-4|TRBV15
CATKSNRWEKLFF
TGTGCCACCAAAAGCAACCGCTGGGAAAAACTGTTTTTT
>TRBD1|.|16|TRBJ2-1|TRBV5-5
CASSSTGTGEVHEQFF
TGTGCCAGCAGCTCGACCGGGACAGGGGAGGTCCATGAGCAGTTCTTC
>.|.|15|TRBJ1-1|TRBV29-1
CSVVSWEISNTEAFF
TGCAGCGTTGTAAGTTGGGAGATAAGCAACACTGAAGCTTTCTTT
>.|.|15|TRBJ1-5|TRBV18
CASSPQGQPNQPQHF
TGTGCCAGCTCACCTCAGGGACAACCCAATCAGCCCCAGCATTTT
>TRBD2|once|17|TRBJ2-1|TRBV15
CATRTGRGGSGRNEQFF
TGTGCCACCAGGACAGGGCGCGGGGGTAGCGGGAGAAATGAGCAGTTCTTC
>TRBD2|once|16|TRBJ2-2|TRBV4-1
CASSHTSGIFSGELFF
TGCGCCAGCAGCCATACTAGCGGGATCTTCTCCGGGGAGCTGTTTTTT
>TRBD1|.|15|TRBJ1-4|TRBV6-5
CASRVPGQGGEKLFF
TGTGCCAGCAGGGTTCCGGGACAGGGGGGGGAAAAACTGTTTTTT
>.|few|14|TRBJ2-5|TRBV2
CASSGGRGSETQYF
TGTGCCAGCAGTGGTGGTAGGGGGTCGGAGACCCAGTACTTC
>TRBD2|.|15|TRBJ2-5|TRBV5-5
CASSLGLAGGETQYF
TGTGCCAGCAGCTTGGGGCTAGCGGGGGGAGAGACCCAGTACTTC
>.|.|14|TRBJ1-5|TRBV19
CASSPGVSGQPQHF
TGTGCCAGTAGTCCAGGGGTTTCGGGGCAGCCCCAGCATTTT
>.|.|12|TRBJ2-1|TRBV7-9
CASSLDSSEQFF
TGTGCCAGCAGCTTAGACAGTTCGGAGCAGTTCTTC
>TRBD2|.|16|TRBJ2-1|TRBV7-2
CASTRSSWLSGARQFF
TGTGCCAGCACTCGATCCTCTTGGTTGAGCGGGGCGAGGCAGTTCTTC
>.|.|13|TRBJ1-1|TRBV7-2
CASSLGGRTEAFF
TGTGCCAGCAGCCTGGGGGGAAGGACTGAAGCTTTCTTT
>.|.|12|TRBJ1-1|TRBV19
CASSIASGGAFF
TGTGCCAGTAGTATAGCCTCCGGAGGAGCTTTCTTT
>TRBD1|.|18|TRBJ1-3|TRBV9
CASSVSGDRYTSGNTIYF
TGTGCCAGCAGCGTATCGGGGGACAGGTATACCTCTGGAAACACCATATATTTT
>TRBD2|.|16|TRBJ2-3|TRBV9
CASSVAGGGVTDTQYF
TGTGCCAGCAGCGTAGCGGGCGGGGGGGTGACAGATACGCAGTATTTT
>.|.|15|TRBJ2-5|TRBV6-5
CASSIRGAGGETQYF
TGTGCCAGCAGTATTCGCGGAGCCGGGGGAGAGACCCAGTACTTC
>.|.|20|TRBJ1-3|TRBV4-1
CASSQHEDSRGLISGNTIYF
TGCGCCAGCAGCCAACATGAGGACAGCCGGGGATTAATCTCTGGAAACACCATATATTTT
>TRBD1|.|16|TRBJ1-2|TRBV15
CATSAGTGDFNYGYTF
TGTGCCACCAGTGCCGGGACAGGGGATTTTAACTATGGCTACACCTTC
>.|.|13|TRBJ2-1|TRBV5-1
CASSPPGVNEQFF
TGCGCCAGCAGCCCCCCCGGGGTCAATGAGCAGTTCTTC
>TRBD1|.|16|TRBJ2-6|TRBV18
CASSPRQGAGANVLTF
TGTGCCAGCTCACCAAGACAGGGGGCTGGGGCCAACGTCCTGACTTTC
>TRBD2|.|14|TRBJ2-1|TRBV10-2
CATTQASGYNEQFF
TGCGCCACCACCCAGGCTAGCGGATACAATGAGCAGTTCTTC
>.|.|12|TRBJ1-2|TRBV18
CASSPAGDGYTF
TGTGCCAGCTCACCAGCGGGGGATGGCTACACCTTC
>.|few|16|TRBJ1-5|TRBV7-2
CASSSDSWSVNQPQHF
TGTGCCAGCAGCTCCGACTCCTGGTCAGTGAATCAGCCCCAGCATTTT
>.|.|14|TRBJ2-3|TRBV5-6
CASSSGHGTDTQYF
TGTGCCAGCAGCTCCGGACACGGCACAGATACGCAGTATTTT
>.|once|14|TRBJ1-5|TRBV6-6
CASSSQNSNQPQHF
TGTGCCAGCAGTTCACAGAATAGCAATCAGCCCCAGCATTTT
>.|.|14|TRBJ2-3|TRBV19
CASSIKRGTDTQYF
TGTGCCAGTAGTATAAAGCGGGGCACAGATACGCAGTATTTT
>TRBD1|few|14|TRBJ1-1|TRBV29-1
CSGGQGIGNTEAFF
TGCAGCGGCGGACAGGGCATCGGGAACACTGAAGCTTTCTTT